This T cell receptor beta chain was sequenced in a study of metastatic and nonmetastatic thyroid tumors. Looking at the study overall: The comparison covered peripheral blood and tumor or nodule tissue in malignant and benign thyroid patients.

Through MiXCR, TCRdb re-clonotyped the PCR reads. The data hold approximately 40,000 clones, with less than 60% observed a single time. The CDR3 extends over 13 amino acids. V gave up 4 bases and J gave up 6 bases; unmatched junction bases: 2. CDR1 and CDR2 from the germline V gene are SGHTA and FQGNSA. A note on this clone: The antigen is unknown.

Thyroid surgery was performed in patients who had received no treatment beforehand. Study conclusions and caveats: Significantly higher TCR beta diversity was reportedly seen in malignant thyroid tumors than benign nodules, in blood and tumor.

The chain couples TRBV7-2 to TRBJ1-2, with 10 bases matching TRBD1. The sequence came from a male donor with papillary thyroid cancer or a benign thyroid nodule (not recorded which). Some clones in this sample may be carry-over from other donors' samples. The sequencing sample was made of tumor tissue. CDR3 amino acids: CASSSDRGNGYTF. The CDR3, as DNA: TGTGCCAGCAGCTCGGACAGGGGGAATGGCTACACCTTC.